This T cell receptor beta chain is from a study of beta chain features in type 1 diabetes (dated by TCRdb to the late 2010s). Notes on the research overall: Mean age, gender distribution, total cell number and subset yield were not different between patients and healthy donors. A total of 90 million to 130 million sorted cells were examined across all samples, and a strong correlation was observed between cell number per subset and RNA yield. The study compared the TCRB repertoires of sorted circulating CD4+ T cell subsets in recently diagnosed type 1 diabetes patients with those in matched healthy donors. Regulatory and stem cell-like memory subsets were obtained from only 8 patients and roughly 8 healthy donors, while naive and central memory subsets were obtained from all 30 or so donors. Study-wide conclusions, independent of this receptor: Shorter templates might be favored by PCR, yet because patient and control samples were amplified and corrected together, any such skew would affect both groups equally. In all four CD4+ subsets, TCRB CDR3 length was moderately but significantly shorter in type 1 diabetes patients. At VDJ recombination sites, patients with type 1 diabetes made fewer insertions and deleted more nucleotides, a pattern implying thymic rearrangement abnormalities. Naive, central memory and regulatory TCRB repertoires appeared to be more similar among patients than among healthy donors. Because the HLA sub-analyses included only small numbers of individuals, any influence of HLA type on TCRB rearrangement was left unresolved. Because cDNA rather than genomic DNA was sequenced, highly expressing activated cells could have been over-represented, although no difference in activation and CD3 levels was found between groups.

Each donor gave one peripheral blood draw, about 110 mL on average, collected into heparinised tubes. Naive, central memory, regulatory and stem cell-like memory CD4+ T cells were sorted on a BD FACSAria II using a panel including CD45RO, CCR7, CD25, CD127, CD95 and CD27. Purity was above 95% for every sorted population. PBMCs were isolated right away by Lymphoprep density gradient centrifugation and were stained directly, without culture. So that batch effects would be minimized, each experiment stained and sorted samples in pairs, pairing one healthy donor with one patient. The entire amount of isolated RNA was reverse transcribed using the High Capacity cDNA Reverse Transcription Kit, so the sequenced TCRB transcripts were expressed ones. Naive, central memory and regulatory T cell samples underwent deep immunoSEQ sequencing, averaging about 3.57 million total reads per sample. Sorted cells were lysed in RLT buffer, and RNA was extracted using DNase-treated RNeasy Micro or Mini kits according to cell number. To prevent cross-contamination, every cell subset was processed on its own, while patient and healthy donor samples were processed together. The immunoSEQ multiplex PCR was used to amplify TCRB sequences from cDNA, yielding 87-bp fragments that span the CDR3 region. The amplicons were sequenced using the Illumina HiSeq platform. As for the original processing: PCR bias was computationally corrected using synthetic template baselines, reads within Hamming distance 2 were collapsed, and singletons that could not be merged were discarded. Reads were aligned against IMGT so that V, D and J genes, CDR3 length and insertions or deletions at six rearrangement sites could be assigned. Within each subset, clonotype counts were normalized to the number of sorted cells before true diversity and Gini coefficients were calculated with the tcR R package. Repertoire sharing was quantified using the overlap coefficient calculated on TCRB nucleotide sequences. Out-of-frame TCRB sequences from naive cells were analyzed as a proxy for the pre-selection repertoire. Sourced from immuneACCESS, this table was stored by TCRdb with only in-frame sequences that have V and J called. A share of the clones is absent; for the studies checked, an unresolved V gene accounts for under half, and the remainder has no known explanation. D and trimming come from the DNA, and the V and J calls and clone size come from that table. Here the sample has 400,000 to 600,000 clones; 30% occur a single time. The top ten constitute roughly 0.06% of the sample.

Turning to this clone: Its antigen target is currently unknown. No quality values exist for individual bases; no much larger clone is one base distant.

There are 14 amino acids in the CDR3, from cysteine to phenylalanine inclusive. Only CDR3 DNA is held: 42 bases, read in frame from base 1. The germline V gene encodes CDR1 GTSNPN and CDR2 SVGIG (reference sequence). Trimming takes 6 bases from V and 4 bases from J, and the germline ends sit 15 bases apart. The receptor's source is a man aged 18 to 35 in good health. The sample consisted of naive CD4+ T cells from blood. The cell subset or site tag for this specimen amounts to: true naive CD4+ T cells. This sequence uses TRBV30 and TRBJ1-4, with TRBD1 tentatively as D gene (5 bases match). The nucleotide sequence is TGTGCCTGCCGCCCCGGGACGATTAATGAAAAACTGTTTTTT. This is translated as CACRPGTINEKLFF.